Listed below are T cell receptor beta chains from one sample, sequenced in a study of blood T cells in healthy people across ages. MiXCR, applied by TCRdb to the 5' RACE reads, yields one record per CDR3 protein. The profile shows approximately 800,000 distinct CDR3 sequences, roughly 50% of them singletons. Sequences were obtained from blood. The receptors here all came from a man younger than 45 in good health. Both conserved end residues are part of each CDR3. Each record gives: CDR3 DNA, CDR3 protein, D gene, J gene, V gene, clone size. A D gene is named only where the DNA matches it firmly. Clone size, where shown, is once, few, many, or a class for clones that have expanded.

TGCGCCAGCAGCGAGAATCGCTACGAGCAGTACTTC,CASSENRYEQYF,-,TRBJ2-7,TRBV5-1,few
TGTGCCAGCCGTAAAGACAGGCCCTACAATGAGCAGTTCTTC,CASRKDRPYNEQFF,-,TRBJ2-1,TRBV6-5,few
TGCAGTGCTAGAGATGCGGAGGGGTACGAAAAACTGTTTTTT,CSARDAEGYEKLFF,-,TRBJ1-4,TRBV20-1,-
TGCGCCAGCAGCGCCTTCAGCGGGGGGGCTCGGAATGAGCAGTTCTTC,CASSAFSGGARNEQFF,TRBD2,TRBJ2-1,TRBV5-1,-
TGTGCCAGCAGCCAAGGAGGCATCCTGGTAGATACGCAGTATTTT,CASSQGGILVDTQYF,-,TRBJ2-3,TRBV3-1,-
TGCGCCAGCAGCCAACTCCCTAGCGGGAGTGAGACCCAGTACTTC,CASSQLPSGSETQYF,TRBD2,TRBJ2-5,TRBV4-3,-
TGTGCCAGCAGTGAGCGGGAAGGCTGGGAGCAGTACTTC,CASSEREGWEQYF,-,TRBJ2-5,TRBV2,-
TGCAGTGCTAGAGAGACTTGGGACAGCCGATCCTACGAGCAGTACTTC,CSARETWDSRSYEQYF,TRBD1,TRBJ2-7,TRBV20-1,-
TGTGCCAGCAGCCAAGACTGGGGAAGCAATGAGCAGTTCTTC,CASSQDWGSNEQFF,-,TRBJ2-1,TRBV4-2,-
TGTGCCAGCAACCGGGACAGTATTCAGCCCCAGCATTTT,CASNRDSIQPQHF,TRBD1,TRBJ1-5,TRBV6-2/TRBV6-3,-
TGTGCCTGGAACGACGGGACAGGAAAAGCCAAAAACATTCAGTACTTC,CAWNDGTGKAKNIQYF,TRBD1,TRBJ2-4,TRBV30,-
TGTGCCAGCAGTTACTCTTTCGGAGGGACTGCTTTGGAGCAGTACTTC,CASSYSFGGTALEQYF,-,TRBJ2-7,TRBV6-5,-
TGTGCCAGCAGCCAAGGGGGCACTGAAGCTTTCTTT,CASSQGGTEAFF,-,TRBJ1-1,TRBV3-1,many
TGCAGCGCGCAGTTCCAAGAGACCCAGTACTTC,CSAQFQETQYF,-,TRBJ2-5,TRBV29-1,-
TGTGCCAGCAGACCCAATCTCGGTGAGCAGTTCTTC,CASRPNLGEQFF,-,TRBJ2-1,TRBV27,few
TGTGCCAGCAGCCGTGACCTGTCGGGACCCTATGGCTACACCTTC,CASSRDLSGPYGYTF,-,TRBJ1-2,TRBV3-1,-
TGTGCCAGTAGACTTTTCTCTGGGGCCAACGTCCTGACTTTC,CASRLFSGANVLTF,-,TRBJ2-6,TRBV28,few
TGTGCCAGCAACGCGGGGAGGGGGAATGAAAAACTGTTTTTT,CASNAGRGNEKLFF,-,TRBJ1-4,TRBV7-2,-
TGTGCCAGCAGTTTTTCGGGGATCAATGAAAAACTGTTTTTT,CASSFSGINEKLFF,-,TRBJ1-4,TRBV12-3/TRBV12-4,-
TGTGCCAGCAGCCTAATACAGAACACTGAAGCTTTCTTT,CASSLIQNTEAFF,-,TRBJ1-1,TRBV3-1,-
TGCGCCAGCAGCTCGACAGGGGGCCGGGAGCAGTACTTC,CASSSTGGREQYF,TRBD1,TRBJ2-7,TRBV5-1,-
TGTGCCAGCAGCTTAGGGACTAGCGGGGGGCTGAGCTCCTACGAGCAGTACTTC,CASSLGTSGGLSSYEQYF,TRBD2,TRBJ2-7,TRBV7-8,-
TGTGCCAGCAGCTTGGGACAGGGTTTGATCCAGCCCCAGCATTTT,CASSLGQGLIQPQHF,TRBD1,TRBJ1-5,TRBV7-9,-
TGTGCCAGCAGCTTAGATGGTAGAGGGAACTATGGCTACACCTTC,CASSLDGRGNYGYTF,-,TRBJ1-2,TRBV7-9,once
TGCAGTGCGTTGACCTCCGGTGCAGAGACCCAGTACTTC,CSALTSGAETQYF,-,TRBJ2-5,TRBV20-1,-
TGTGCCATCAGTGACCCGGGCCCCCCAGATACGCAGTATTTT,CAISDPGPPDTQYF,-,TRBJ2-3,TRBV10-3,-
TGTGCCAGCAGCCGAATTGACAGGGGAGATGAGCAGTTCTTC,CASSRIDRGDEQFF,TRBD1,TRBJ2-1,TRBV7-6,-
TGTGCCAGCAGTTTTGGGGGGGACGGCCACTATGGCTACACCTTC,CASSFGGDGHYGYTF,-,TRBJ1-2,TRBV6-5,once
TGTGCCAGCAGCTTGCTAATCGGGGGAACTAACTATGGCTACACCTTC,CASSLLIGGTNYGYTF,-,TRBJ1-2,TRBV5-5,few
TGCGCCAGCAGCTTGGAAGGTACAAGCAATCAGCCCCAGCATTTT,CASSLEGTSNQPQHF,-,TRBJ1-5,TRBV5-1,few
TGTGCCAGCAGCTATCGACCGGAGAGCTCCTACGAGCAGTACTTC,CASSYRPESSYEQYF,-,TRBJ2-7,TRBV3-1,-
TGTGCCAGCAGCTTAATCGGCAGCCCTACCGGGGAGCTGTTTTTT,CASSLIGSPTGELFF,-,TRBJ2-2,TRBV7-9,-
TGTGCCAGCAGCCAAGTCGTCTGGGAGACCCAGTACTTC,CASSQVVWETQYF,-,TRBJ2-5,TRBV3-1,-
TGTGCCAGCAGTGAAGTTCTGCGGGGGGGTTCCGATGAGCAGTTCTTC,CASSEVLRGGSDEQFF,TRBD2,TRBJ2-1,TRBV6-1,-
TGTGCCAGCAGCTTAAATCCCGGACTAGAAGCAGATACGCAGTATTTT,CASSLNPGLEADTQYF,TRBD2,TRBJ2-3,TRBV7-3,-
TGCAGCGTCAGTTTCTCGGCGAAACAAGAGACCCAGTACTTC,CSVSFSAKQETQYF,-,TRBJ2-5,TRBV29-1,-
TGTGCCAGCAGCTTTCAAGTAGGGGGTGTTATCTACGAGCAGTACTTC,CASSFQVGGVIYEQYF,-,TRBJ2-7,TRBV11-2,-
TGTGCCAGCAGATCGGGACTGGCCTACAATGAGCAGTTCTTC,CASRSGLAYNEQFF,-,TRBJ2-1,TRBV28,-
TGCAGTGCTAGTGAGAGTCAGAACTATGGCTACACCTTC,CSASESQNYGYTF,-,TRBJ1-2,TRBV20-1,-